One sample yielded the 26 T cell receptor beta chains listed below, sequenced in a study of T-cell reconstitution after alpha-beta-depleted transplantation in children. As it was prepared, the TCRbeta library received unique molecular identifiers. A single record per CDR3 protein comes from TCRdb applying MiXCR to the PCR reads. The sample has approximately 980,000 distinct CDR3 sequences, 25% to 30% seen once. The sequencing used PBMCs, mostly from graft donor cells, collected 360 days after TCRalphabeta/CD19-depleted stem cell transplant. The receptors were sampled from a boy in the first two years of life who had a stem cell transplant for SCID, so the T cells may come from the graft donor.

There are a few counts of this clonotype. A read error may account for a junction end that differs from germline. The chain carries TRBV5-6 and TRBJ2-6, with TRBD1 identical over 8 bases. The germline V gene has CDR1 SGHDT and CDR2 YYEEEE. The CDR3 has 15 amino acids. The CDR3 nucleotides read TGCGGCACAGGGGGACGGAAGTCTGGGGCCAACGTCCTGACTTTC. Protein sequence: CGTGGRKSGANVLTF.

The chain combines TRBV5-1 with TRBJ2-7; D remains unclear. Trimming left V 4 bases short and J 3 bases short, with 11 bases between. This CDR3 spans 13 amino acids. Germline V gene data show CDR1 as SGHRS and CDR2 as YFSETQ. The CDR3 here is CASSKGSVYEQYF. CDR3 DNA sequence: TGCGCCAGCAGCAAGGGTTCCGTCTACGAGCAGTACTTC.

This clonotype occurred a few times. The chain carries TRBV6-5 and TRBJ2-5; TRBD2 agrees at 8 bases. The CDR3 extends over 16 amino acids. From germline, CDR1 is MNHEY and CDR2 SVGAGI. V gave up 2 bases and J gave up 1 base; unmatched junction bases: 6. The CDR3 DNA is TGTGCCAGCAGTTACACCAGCGGGGGCACCCAAGAGACCCAGTACTTC. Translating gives CASSYTSGGTQETQYF.

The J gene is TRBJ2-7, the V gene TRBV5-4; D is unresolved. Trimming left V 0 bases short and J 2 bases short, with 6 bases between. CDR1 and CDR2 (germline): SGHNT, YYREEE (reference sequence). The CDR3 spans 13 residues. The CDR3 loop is CASSLEQTYEQYF. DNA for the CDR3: TGTGCCAGCAGCTTGGAACAGACCTACGAGCAGTACTTC.

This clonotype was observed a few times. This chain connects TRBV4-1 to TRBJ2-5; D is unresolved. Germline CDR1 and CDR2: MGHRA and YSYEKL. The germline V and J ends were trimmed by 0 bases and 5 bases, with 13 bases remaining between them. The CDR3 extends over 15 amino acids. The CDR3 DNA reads TGCGCCAGCAGCCAAGAGGATACAGACGGCGAGACCCAGTACTTC. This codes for CASSQEDTDGETQYF.

The CDR3, as DNA: TGCAGCGTTGGGACAGGGATGACGGGGTATGGCTACACCTTC. Translation gives CSVGTGMTGYGYTF. The rearrangement joins TRBV29-1 to TRBJ1-2; TRBD1 aligns across 8 bases. The germline CDR1 and CDR2 sequences are SQVTM and ANQGSEA. The CDR3 is made up of 14 amino acids. V was pared by 4 bases and J by 5 bases, with 9 bases of the junction left unmatched.

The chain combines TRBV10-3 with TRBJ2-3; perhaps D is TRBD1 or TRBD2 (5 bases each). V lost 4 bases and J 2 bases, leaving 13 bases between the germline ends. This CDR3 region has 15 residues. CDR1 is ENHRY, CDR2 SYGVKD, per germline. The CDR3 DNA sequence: TGTGCCATCAGTGGGCTGGGGGTTCACACAGATACGCAGTATTTT. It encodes CAISGLGVHTDTQYF.

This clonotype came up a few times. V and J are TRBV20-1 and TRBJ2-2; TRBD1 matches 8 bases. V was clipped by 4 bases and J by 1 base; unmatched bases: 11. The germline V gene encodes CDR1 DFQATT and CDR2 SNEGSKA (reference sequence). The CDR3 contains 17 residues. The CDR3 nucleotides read TGCAGTGCTATATATAGGACAGGGCCGTGGAACACCGGGGAGCTGTTTTTT. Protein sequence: CSAIYRTGPWNTGELFF.

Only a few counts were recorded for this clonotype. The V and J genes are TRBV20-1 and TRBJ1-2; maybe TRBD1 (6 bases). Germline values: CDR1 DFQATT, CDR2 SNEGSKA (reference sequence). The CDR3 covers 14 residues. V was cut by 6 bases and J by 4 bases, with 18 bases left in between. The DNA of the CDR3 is TGCAGTGCACCAACTAGGGGGTCCGGCTATGGCTACACCTTC. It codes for CSAPTRGSGYGYTF.

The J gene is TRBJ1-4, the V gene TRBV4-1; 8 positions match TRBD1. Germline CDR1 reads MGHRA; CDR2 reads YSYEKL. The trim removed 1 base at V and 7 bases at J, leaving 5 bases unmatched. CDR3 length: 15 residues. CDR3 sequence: CASSQAGQGSEKLFF. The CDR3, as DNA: TGCGCCAGCAGCCAAGCCGGACAGGGCAGTGAAAAACTGTTTTTT.

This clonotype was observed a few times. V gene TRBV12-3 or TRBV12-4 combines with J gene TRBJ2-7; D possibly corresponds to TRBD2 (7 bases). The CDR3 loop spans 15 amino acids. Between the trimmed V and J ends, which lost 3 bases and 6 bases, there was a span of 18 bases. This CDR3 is CASSFFPGGHGEQYF. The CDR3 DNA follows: TGTGCCAGCAGTTTTTTTCCGGGGGGCCATGGCGAGCAGTACTTC.

The CDR3 DNA follows: TGTGCCATCAGTGAAGGGGACAGGGGAGGTCGGGGCACTGAAGCTTTCTTT. This codes for CAISEGDRGGRGTEAFF. The rearrangement uses TRBV10-3 and TRBJ1-1; TRBD1 matches at 10 bases. V was clipped by 3 bases and J by 4 bases; unmatched bases: 11. This CDR3 has 17 residues. The V gene's germline CDR1 is ENHRY and CDR2 SYGVKD.

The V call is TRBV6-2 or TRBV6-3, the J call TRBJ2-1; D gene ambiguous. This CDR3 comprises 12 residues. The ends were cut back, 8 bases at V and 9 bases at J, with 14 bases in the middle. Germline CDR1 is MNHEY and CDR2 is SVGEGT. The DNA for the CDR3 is TGTGCCAGCCAAAAAGAGGAGAGTGAGCAGTTCTTC. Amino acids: CASQKEESEQFF.

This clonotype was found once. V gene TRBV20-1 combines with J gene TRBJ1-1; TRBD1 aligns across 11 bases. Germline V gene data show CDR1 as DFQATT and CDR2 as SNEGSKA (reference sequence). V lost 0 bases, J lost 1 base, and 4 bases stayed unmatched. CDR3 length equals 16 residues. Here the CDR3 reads CSARDSGQGGNTEAFF. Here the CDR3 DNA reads TGCAGTGCTAGAGATTCGGGACAGGGGGGGAACACTGAAGCTTTCTTT.

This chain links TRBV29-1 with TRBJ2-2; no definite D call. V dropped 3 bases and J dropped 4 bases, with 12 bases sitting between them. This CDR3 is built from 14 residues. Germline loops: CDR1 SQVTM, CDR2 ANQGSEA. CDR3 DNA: TGCAGCGTTGAGAGCAGGCGATCCACCGGGGAGCTGTTTTTT. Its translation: CSVESRRSTGELFF.

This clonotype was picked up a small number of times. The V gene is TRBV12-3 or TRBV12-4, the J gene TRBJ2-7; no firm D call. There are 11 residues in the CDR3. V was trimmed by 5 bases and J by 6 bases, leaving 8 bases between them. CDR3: CASSGVFEQYF. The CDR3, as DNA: TGTGCCAGCAGTGGGGTGTTCGAGCAGTACTTC.

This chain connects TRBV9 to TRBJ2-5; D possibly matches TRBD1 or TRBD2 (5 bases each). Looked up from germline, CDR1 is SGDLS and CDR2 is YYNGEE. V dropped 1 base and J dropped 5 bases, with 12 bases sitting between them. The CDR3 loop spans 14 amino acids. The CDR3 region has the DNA TGTGCCAGCAGCGTACTAGCAGGGCGGGAGACCCAGTACTTC. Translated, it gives CASSVLAGRETQYF.

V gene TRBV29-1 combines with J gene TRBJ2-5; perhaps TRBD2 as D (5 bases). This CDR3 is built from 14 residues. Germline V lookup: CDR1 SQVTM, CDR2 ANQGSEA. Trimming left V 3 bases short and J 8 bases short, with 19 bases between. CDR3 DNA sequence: TGCAGCGTTGATCACGGCGGGCGGTTTGGAACCCAGTACTTC. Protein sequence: CSVDHGGRFGTQYF.

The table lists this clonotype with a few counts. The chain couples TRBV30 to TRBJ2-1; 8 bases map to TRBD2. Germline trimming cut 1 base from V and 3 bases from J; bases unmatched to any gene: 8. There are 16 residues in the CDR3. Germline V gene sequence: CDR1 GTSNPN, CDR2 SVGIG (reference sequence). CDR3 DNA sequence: TGTGCCTGGAGTGAACCGGGGGGGCCCAACTACAATGAGCAGTTCTTC. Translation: CAWSEPGGPNYNEQFF.

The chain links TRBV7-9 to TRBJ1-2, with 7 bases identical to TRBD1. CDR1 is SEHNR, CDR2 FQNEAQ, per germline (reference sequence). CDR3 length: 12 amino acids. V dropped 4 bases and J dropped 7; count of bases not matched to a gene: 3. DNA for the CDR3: TGTGCCAGCAGCTGGGACAGAGCTGGCTACACCTTC. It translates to CASSWDRAGYTF.

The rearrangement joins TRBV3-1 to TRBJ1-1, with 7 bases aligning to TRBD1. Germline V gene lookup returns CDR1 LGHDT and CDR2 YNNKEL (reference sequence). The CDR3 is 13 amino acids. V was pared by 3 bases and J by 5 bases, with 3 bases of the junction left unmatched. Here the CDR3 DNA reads TGTGCCAGCAGCCATCCGGACAGGACTGAAGCTTTCTTT. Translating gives CASSHPDRTEAFF. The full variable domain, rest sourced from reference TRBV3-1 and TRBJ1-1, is DTAVSQTPKYLVTQMGNDKSIKCEQNLGHDTMYWYKQDSKKFLKIMFSYNNKELIINETVPNRFSPKSPDKAHLNLHINSLELGDSAVYFCASSHPDRTEAFFGQGTRLTVV.

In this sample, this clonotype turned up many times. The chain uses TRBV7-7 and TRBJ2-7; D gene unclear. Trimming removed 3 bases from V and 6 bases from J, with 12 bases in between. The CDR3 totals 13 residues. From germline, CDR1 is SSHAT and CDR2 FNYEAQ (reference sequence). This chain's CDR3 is CASSFRLVGEQYF. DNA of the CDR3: TGTGCCAGCAGCTTTAGACTGGTCGGCGAGCAGTACTTC.

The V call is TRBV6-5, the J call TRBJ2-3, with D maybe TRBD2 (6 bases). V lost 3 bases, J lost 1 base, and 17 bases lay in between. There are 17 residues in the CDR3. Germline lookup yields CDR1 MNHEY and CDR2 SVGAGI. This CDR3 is CASSYTSPGLGTDTQYF. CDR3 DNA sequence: TGTGCCAGCAGTTATACGTCTCCGGGACTCGGCACAGATACGCAGTATTTT.

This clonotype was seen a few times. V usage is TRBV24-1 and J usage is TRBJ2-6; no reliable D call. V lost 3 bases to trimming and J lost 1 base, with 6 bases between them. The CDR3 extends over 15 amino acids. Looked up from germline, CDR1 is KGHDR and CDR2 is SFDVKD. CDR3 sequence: CATSDQFSGANVLTF. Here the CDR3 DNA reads TGTGCCACCAGTGATCAATTTTCTGGGGCCAACGTCCTGACTTTC.

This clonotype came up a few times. CDR3 in DNA: TGTGCCAGCACCAAAGGGTCTAGCGGGGACTCTGGGGCCAACGTCCTGACTTTC. It translates to CASTKGSSGDSGANVLTF. The chain is built from TRBV4-2 and TRBJ2-6; 9 nucleotides agree with TRBD2. The CDR3 runs 18 residues. Per the germline V gene, CDR1 is LGHNA and CDR2 is YNFKEQ. Losses at the gene ends were 7 bases for V and 0 bases for J; bases not matched to a gene: 10.

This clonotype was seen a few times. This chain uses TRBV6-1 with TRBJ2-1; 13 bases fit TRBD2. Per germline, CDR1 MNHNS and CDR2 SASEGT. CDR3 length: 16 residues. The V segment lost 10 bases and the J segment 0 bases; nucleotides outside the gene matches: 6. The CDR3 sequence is CATGTSGANSYNEQFF. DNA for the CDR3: TGTGCCACAGGGACTAGCGGGGCCAACTCCTACAATGAGCAGTTCTTC.